The entry that follows covers one T cell receptor (beta chain) sequence. In the same sample, other DNA sequences code for this CDR3. This record belongs to a study of blood T cell repertoires in COVID-19. Looking at the study overall: Donors in the United States, Italy and Spain gave samples during acute or convalescent COVID-19. T cells, B-cell-depleted T cells, or PBMCs supplied cDNA or gDNA.

In the source study's methods: Amplification with reference gene primers provided the estimates of nucleated cell counts. The protocol was immunoSEQ multiplex PCR, while the TCRdb copy is restricted to in-frame clones and leaves out a portion. V and J calls plus clone size are reproduced from that table; the DNA served to infer D and trimming. The sample holds around 250,000 clones, around nine tenths seen once. With V trimmed by 4 bases and J by 4 bases, 5 bases remained unmatched. The CDR3 loop spans 14 amino acids. Germline lookup yields CDR1 SGHRS and CDR2 YFSETQ. The chain has TRBV5-1 and TRBJ2-7; 10 bases agree with TRBD1. This receptor was obtained from a woman aged 70-85 years with active or convalescent COVID-19. The sequencing input was peripheral blood. CDR3 coding DNA: TGCGCCAGCAGCCCCGGACAGGGGGGGTACGAGCAGTACTTC. Amino acids: CASSPGQGGYEQYF.